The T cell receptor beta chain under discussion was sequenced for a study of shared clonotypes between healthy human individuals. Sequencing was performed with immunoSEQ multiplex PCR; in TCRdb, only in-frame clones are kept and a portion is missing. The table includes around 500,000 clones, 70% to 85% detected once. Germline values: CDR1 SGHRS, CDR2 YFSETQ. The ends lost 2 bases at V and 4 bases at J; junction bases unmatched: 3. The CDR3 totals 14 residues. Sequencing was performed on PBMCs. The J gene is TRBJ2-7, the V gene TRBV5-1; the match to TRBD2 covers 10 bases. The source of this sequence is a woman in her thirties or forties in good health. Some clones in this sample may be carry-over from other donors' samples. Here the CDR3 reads CASSFSGRPYEQYF. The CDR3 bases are TGCGCCAGCAGCTTTAGCGGGAGGCCTTACGAGCAGTACTTC.